This TCR beta chain was recorded in a study of regulatory T cells in long-lasting Graves disease. This sample's time point: persistent/refractory GD, antithyroid drugs over 5 years with positive TRAb. TCR sequences were obtained from RNA taken from PBMCs. Arm-PCR of CDR3 regions and iRepertoire HTBI primers were the basis on which TCR beta libraries were built. How the authors handled the data: Samples collectively showed fewer than 80 TRBV and roughly 15 TRBJ segments. Each CDR3 protein gets one entry after TCRdb re-called the multiplex PCR reads with MiXCR. In this record, the V and J calls reflect TCRdb's handling and not the investigators' own analysis. The profile shows more than 300,000 distinct CDR3 sequences, approximately 25% of them singletons. This clonotype was observed at least ten times. Its matching antigen is unknown. Study conclusions and caveats: More public clonotypes were shared by persistent patients (around 2,800) than by new patients (fewer than 1,000).

The clonotype comes from a woman aged 35 to 49 with Graves disease. Sequencing used peripheral blood mononuclear cells (PBMCs), obtained when the disease was refractory, from a patient treated with antithyroid drugs.

CDR3 loop: CSVEVASPQYF. In nucleotides, the CDR3 is TGCAGCGTTGAAGTAGCGTCCCCCCAGTACTTC. V and J are TRBV29-1 and TRBJ2-5, with D possibly matching TRBD2 (5 bases). V shed 1 base and J shed 9 bases, with 9 bases lying between them. This CDR3 contains 11 residues. Germline V gives CDR1 SQVTM, CDR2 ANQGSEA.